The 28 T cell receptor beta chains below all came from one sample that was sequenced in a study of control samples from healthy donors and cancer patients. Only in-frame clones appear in the TCRdb table, and some are missing; sequencing was by immunoSEQ multiplex PCR. The sample has about 95,000 clones; approximately 90% are singletons. The source material was blood. These receptors came from a woman aged 25-40 years in good health.

The chain links TRBV18 to TRBJ2-7, with 9 nucleotides matching TRBD1. The CDR3 runs to 14 residues. V lost 4 bases to trimming and J lost 6 bases; unmatched junction nucleotides: 7. From germline, CDR1 is KGHSH and CDR2 LQKENI. For the CDR3, the DNA is TGTGCCAGCTCACTTTGGACAGGGGCGAGCGAGCAGTACTTC. It is translated as CASSLWTGASEQYF.

This clone has just one count. V is TRBV6-5 and J is TRBJ1-1, with 8 bases identical to TRBD1. Per germline, CDR1 MNHEY and CDR2 SVGAGI. V lost 2 bases, J lost 5 bases, and 7 bases stayed unmatched. The CDR3 spans 15 residues. DNA for the CDR3: TGTGCCAGCAGTTACGGGACAGGCCGCGGGACTGAAGCTTTCTTT. It is translated as CASSYGTGRGTEAFF.

The chain couples TRBV5-5 to TRBJ2-1; 10 bases are shared with TRBD2. The J segment lost 8 bases and the V segment lost 3 bases, leaving 8 bases of the junction unmatched. This CDR3 contains 15 residues. Germline loops: CDR1 SGHKS, CDR2 YYEKEE (reference sequence). Here the CDR3 reads CASSWGLAGVYEQFF. The CDR3 bases are TGTGCCAGCAGCTGGGGGCTAGCGGGAGTCTATGAGCAGTTCTTC.

The count of this clone is one. The chain carries TRBV5-1 and TRBJ2-3; 7 bases map to TRBD1. Unmatched junction bases numbered 4, after V lost 0 bases and J lost 3 bases. Germline CDR1 is SGHRS and CDR2 is YFSETQ. The CDR3 runs 15 residues. The CDR3, as DNA: TGCGCCAGCAGCTTGGGGCCGGGACAGACAGATACGCAGTATTTT. The encoded protein is CASSLGPGQTDTQYF.

J is TRBJ1-4 and V is TRBV30, with D possibly TRBD1 on 6 matching bases. CDR1 GTSNPN and CDR2 SVGIG come from the germline V gene (reference sequence). V gave up 4 bases and J gave up 7 bases, with 16 bases separating them. The CDR3 contains 14 residues. The CDR3 coding sequence is TGTGCCTGGACGAGGGGGGCAGGACGTGAAAAACTGTTTTTT. It specifies CAWTRGAGREKLFF.

The CDR3 protein is CASSWGLMNTEAFF. The CDR3 nucleotides read TGTGCCAGCAGCTGGGGACTTATGAACACTGAAGCTTTCTTT. The rearrangement uses TRBV7-8 and TRBJ1-1; the D gene is possibly TRBD1 (5 bases). Germline CDR1 is SGHVS and CDR2 is FQNEAQ. The CDR3 runs 14 residues. Trimming pared 4 bases from V and 0 bases from J, leaving 9 bases between.

The rearrangement uses TRBV7-8 and TRBJ1-3, with no clear D. The CDR3 loop spans 14 amino acids. Germline loops: CDR1 SGHVS, CDR2 FQNEAQ. V was cut by 4 bases and J by 7 bases, with 14 bases left in between. The CDR3 protein is CASSSDGVKNTIYF. The CDR3 DNA is TGTGCCAGCAGCTCGGACGGGGTAAAGAACACCATATATTTT. Together with reference TRBV7-8 and TRBJ1-3, the CDR3 gives the full variable domain: GAGVSQSPRYKVAKRGQDVALRCDPISGHVSLFWYQQALGQGPEFLTYFQNEAQLDKSGLPSDRFFAERPEGSVSTLKIQRTQQEDSAVYLCASSSDGVKNTIYFGEGSWLTVV.

The chain uses TRBV19 and TRBJ1-2, with a weak D call TRBD1 (6 bases). Trimming left V 10 bases short and J 4 bases short, with 16 bases between. In germline, CDR1 is LNHDA, CDR2 SQIVND (reference sequence). The CDR3 has 13 amino acids. CDR3 loop: CATTGTHLYGYTF. The CDR3 region has the DNA TGTGCCACCACCGGGACACACCTCTATGGCTACACCTTC. Full variable domain (rest looked up from reference TRBV19 and TRBJ1-2): DGGITQSPKYLFRKEGQNVTLSCEQNLNHDAMYWYRQDPGQGLRLIYYSQIVNDFQKGDIAEGYSVSREKKESFPLTVTSAQKNPTAFYLCATTGTHLYGYTFGSGTRLTVV.

The J gene is TRBJ1-1, the V gene TRBV7-9; D is ambiguous. This CDR3 has 15 amino acids. Germline V gene sequence: CDR1 SEHNR, CDR2 FQNEAQ (reference sequence). V was trimmed by 2 bases and J by 0 bases, leaving 10 bases between them. CDR3 coding DNA: TGTGCCAGCAGCTTATGGACGAGCATGAACACTGAAGCTTTCTTT. It specifies CASSLWTSMNTEAFF.

The chain uses TRBV30 and TRBJ2-5; 7 bases fit TRBD1. This CDR3 comprises 12 residues. The germline gives CDR1 GTSNPN, CDR2 SVGIG (reference sequence). After removal of 7 bases from V and 4 bases from J, the junction contained 6 bases not matched to a gene. CDR3 in amino acids: CALKGAGETQYF. CDR3 sequence (DNA): TGTGCCTTAAAGGGGGCAGGAGAGACCCAGTACTTC.

This chain joins TRBV7-8 and TRBJ2-2; D tentatively fits TRBD1 or TRBD2 (7 bases each). CDR3 length equals 15 residues. Germline V lookup: CDR1 SGHVS, CDR2 FQNEAQ. The ends were cut back, 3 bases at V and 5 bases at J, with 13 bases in the middle. The CDR3 bases are TGTGCCAGCAGCTTCTCGCAGGGGGGGACCGGGGAGCTGTTTTTT. Amino acids: CASSFSQGGTGELFF.

The chain combines TRBV18 with TRBJ2-7, with a possible D match to TRBD1 (5 bases). This CDR3 comprises 13 residues. Germline assignment: CDR1 KGHSH and CDR2 LQKENI. Trimming stripped 7 bases from V and 6 bases from J, with 16 bases between. CDR3 DNA: TGTGCCAGCTGGGCGACAGACATTACCGAGCAGTACTTC. Translating it yields CASWATDITEQYF.

V and J are TRBV9 and TRBJ1-2; TRBD1 is a possible D gene (5 bases). V was clipped by 4 bases and J by 10 bases, with 23 bases between them. The CDR3 extends over 15 amino acids. Germline V CDR1 and CDR2: SGDLS, YYNGEE. The CDR3, as DNA: TGTGCCAGCAGCCCAGAGGCCCGGACCCGGGGGGACTACACCTTC. This gives the protein CASSPEARTRGDYTF. Full variable domain (remainder filled in from reference TRBV9 and TRBJ1-2): DSGVTQTPKHLITATGQRVTLRCSPRSGDLSVYWYQQSLDQGLQFLIQYYNGEERAKGNILERFSAQQFPDLHSELNLSSLELGDSALYFCASSPEARTRGDYTFGSGTRLTVV.

This clone turned up a few times. This sequence joins TRBV30 and TRBJ1-1; 8 positions agree with TRBD1. This CDR3 has 14 amino acids. The V segment lost 1 base and the J segment 6 bases; nucleotides outside the gene matches: 7. Per germline, CDR1 GTSNPN and CDR2 SVGIG (reference sequence). The CDR3 spells CAWSEAGGIAEAFF. In DNA, the CDR3 is TGTGCCTGGAGTGAGGCAGGGGGCATCGCTGAAGCTTTCTTT.

This clone is a singleton in its sample. The chain uses TRBV30 and TRBJ2-5; D unclear. The CDR3 runs to 13 residues. Trimming pared 0 bases from V and 6 bases from J, leaving 11 bases between. CDR1 and CDR2 from the germline V gene are GTSNPN and SVGIG (reference sequence). This chain's CDR3 is CAWSVGPMKTQYF. CDR3 DNA sequence: TGTGCCTGGAGTGTTGGGCCGATGAAGACCCAGTACTTC.

CDR3 amino acids: CASSIPSGTGVQPQHF. CDR3 DNA: TGTGCCAGTAGTATTCCCTCCGGGACAGGGGTTCAGCCCCAGCATTTT. This chain links TRBV19 with TRBJ1-5; 10 bases fit TRBD1. There are 16 residues in the CDR3. CDR1 and CDR2 (germline): LNHDA, SQIVND (reference sequence). The V and J ends lost 3 bases and 6 bases, in that order; junction bases with no gene match: 8.

This chain links TRBV7-8 with TRBJ1-4; D remains ambiguous. This CDR3 is 14 amino acids long. The germline gives CDR1 SGHVS, CDR2 FQNEAQ. The V end lost 5 bases, the J end lost 0 bases, and 7 bases lay between the germline ends. CDR3 in DNA: TGTGCCAGCAGCCGACACTCAACTAATGAAAAACTGTTTTTT. Amino acids: CASSRHSTNEKLFF.

V gene TRBV28 combines with J gene TRBJ1-1; 8 bases are a match to TRBD1. This CDR3 contains 16 residues. Germline CDR1 and CDR2: MDHEN and SYDVKM. V dropped 5 bases and J dropped 5; count of bases not matched to a gene: 13. CDR3 protein: CASSPQPRGHRTEAFF. In DNA form, the CDR3 reads TGTGCCAGCAGTCCACAACCCAGGGGGCATAGGACTGAAGCTTTCTTT.

The count of this clone is one. The gene calls are TRBV18 and TRBJ1-6; no reliable D call. CDR1 and CDR2 (germline): KGHSH, LQKENI. The CDR3 is made up of 13 amino acids. The ends were cut back, 5 bases at V and 9 bases at J, with 11 bases in the middle. The CDR3, as DNA: TGTGCCAGCTCATACCGATCGGGTTCACCCCTCCACTTT. Translating it yields CASSYRSGSPLHF.

The chain links TRBV5-1 to TRBJ2-5, with 7 bases lining up with TRBD2. V trimming: 5 bases; J trimming: 2 bases; junction bases outside the gene matches: 9. This CDR3 contains 15 residues. The V gene's germline CDR1 is SGHRS and CDR2 YFSETQ. CDR3 DNA: TGCGCCAGCAGACGCGCGGGGGTCCAACAAGAGACCCAGTACTTC. Translation gives CASRRAGVQQETQYF.

V usage is TRBV4-2 and J usage is TRBJ1-4; D is uncertain. The germline CDR1 and CDR2 sequences are LGHNA and YNFKEQ. V lost 0 bases to trimming and J lost 4 bases, with 18 bases between them. The CDR3 is 18 amino acids. The CDR3 sequence: CASSQDIAGLGLNEKLFF. DNA of the CDR3: TGTGCCAGCAGCCAAGATATTGCGGGATTAGGACTTAATGAAAAACTGTTTTTT.

The chain joins TRBV5-1 to TRBJ1-4; the match to TRBD1 covers 12 bases. CDR1 is SGHRS and CDR2 is YFSETQ in the germline V gene. J lost 4 bases, V lost 4 bases, and 11 bases had no gene match. CDR3 size: 18 residues. Here the CDR3 DNA reads TGCGCCAGCAGCGAACCGGGACAGGGGGCGATAGGTAATGAAAAACTGTTTTTT. This translates into CASSEPGQGAIGNEKLFF.

The chain employs TRBV19 and TRBJ1-1, with 7 bases identical to TRBD1. The CDR3 runs to 14 residues. Looked up from germline, CDR1 is LNHDA and CDR2 is SQIVND (reference sequence). With 11 bases clipped from V and 1 base from J, the junction kept 10 bases outside the gene matches. CDR3 sequence: CASSSRDRNTEAFF. The CDR3, as DNA: TGTGCCTCAAGCAGCCGGGACAGGAACACTGAAGCTTTCTTT.

CDR3 coding DNA: TGTGCCAGCTCCCCGAGGGATGGTGGCTACACCTTC. Translated: CASSPRDGGYTF. This sequence joins TRBV18 and TRBJ1-2; no clear D. The CDR3 extends over 12 amino acids. CDR1 and CDR2 from the germline V gene are KGHSH and LQKENI. V was trimmed by 6 bases and J by 7 bases, leaving 12 bases between them.

This clone was seen a single time. The J gene is TRBJ1-2, the V gene TRBV6-1; D gene uncertain. The CDR3 totals 12 residues. With 1 base removed from V and 5 bases from J, the gap between germline ends came to 5 bases. Germline values: CDR1 MNHNS, CDR2 SASEGT. CDR3 residues: CASSEGLYGYTF. In DNA, the CDR3 is TGTGCCAGCAGTGAAGGGTTGTATGGCTACACCTTC.

The genes are TRBV9 and TRBJ1-1; D not certain. Trimming shortened V by 2 bases and J by 4 bases, and 15 bases separated the two germline ends. The germline V gene encodes CDR1 SGDLS and CDR2 YYNGEE. This CDR3 has 15 amino acids. The DNA for the CDR3 is TGTGCCAGCAGCGTGGCAGGCTTCCTCTCCACTGAAGCTTTCTTT. This gives the protein CASSVAGFLSTEAFF.

This CDR3 reads CASSVDIYGYTF. The CDR3, as DNA: TGTGCCAGCAGCGTAGATATCTATGGCTACACCTTC. This chain uses TRBV9 with TRBJ1-2, with D hard to call. V lost 0 bases and J lost 4, with 4 bases in between. The CDR3 is made up of 12 amino acids. Per the germline V gene, CDR1 is SGDLS and CDR2 is YYNGEE.

The chain is built from TRBV9 and TRBJ1-3, with D unclear. V shed 7 bases and J shed 4 bases, with 18 bases lying between them. There are 15 residues in the CDR3. In germline, CDR1 is SGDLS, CDR2 YYNGEE. CDR3 residues: CASSVAGRQGNTIYF. DNA of the CDR3: TGTGCCAGCTCTGTTGCTGGCCGGCAAGGAAACACCATATATTTT.